Listed below are T cell receptor beta chains from one sample, sequenced in a study of spatial heterogeneity in lung cancer. Each CDR3 protein gets one entry after TCRdb re-called the 5' RACE reads with MiXCR. The sample consists of about 90,000 distinct CDR3 sequences, around 10% of them appearing once. The specimen comprised PBMCs, sampled at surgery. The receptor source for this set is a male donor with early-stage non-small cell lung cancer. Each CDR3 is given without its conserved first and last residue. Where a row states a size, it is once, few, many or the class of an expanded clone; other rows omit it.

TRBV20-1	many	TRBJ2-1	SARDPGLAVYEQF
TRBV5-1	many	TRBJ2-5	ASSLGNRGSETQY
TRBV28	many	TRBJ2-7	ASSLQGLYEQY
TRBV5-1	many	TRBJ2-3	ASNPSGGTDTQY
TRBV27	many	TRBJ2-7	ASIGLAEYEQY
TRBV7-9	many	TRBJ1-6	ASSLTGTHSPLH
TRBV28	-	TRBJ2-1	ASSLDPGLVNEQF
TRBV20-1	-	TRBJ2-7	SARGLGGRSYEQY
TRBV7-3	many	TRBJ2-5	ASSPNGGRLETQY
TRBV15	few	TRBJ1-1	ATSRTQGNTEAF
TRBV3-1	many	TRBJ2-7	ASSHGQVYEQY
TRBV24-1	medium-sized	TRBJ2-2	ATSGTASMAGELF
TRBV9	-	TRBJ2-2	ASSAQMSTGELF
TRBV2	-	TRBJ2-7	ASSEATSAGSYEQY
TRBV7-9	many	TRBJ2-7	ASSFSPKGTHEQY
TRBV7-3	-	TRBJ2-3	ASSNPGFGADTQY
TRBV29-1	many	TRBJ2-5	SARRGFETQY